The rows below give T cell receptor beta chains drawn from one sample of a study of T cell responses to AZD1222 COVID-19 vaccine. Clones were read by immunoSEQ multiplex PCR, and TCRdb kept only the in-frame ones, dropping some. The repertoire consists of tens of thousands of clones, with 89% occurring once and the leading ten covering approximately 9.3%. Specimen: peripheral blood, collected 28 days after the second AZD1222 dose. Every receptor here comes from an adult who received the AZD1222 COVID-19 vaccine. Both conserved end residues are part of each CDR3. A D gene is named only where the DNA matches it firmly. Some rows mark clone size as missing; the rest say once, few, many or name a class of expanded clone.

CDR3aa,CDR3nt,abundance,d_gene,len,v_gene,j_gene
CASSLIGEQYF,TGTGCCAGCAGCTTGATCGGCGAGCAGTACTTC,NA,NA,11,TRBV5-8,TRBJ2-7
CASSWGIGANVLTF,TGTGCCAGCAGTTGGGGCATCGGGGCCAACGTCCTGACTTTC,NA,NA,14,TRBV2,TRBJ2-6
CASSYTSGSALGNEQFF,TGTGCCAGTAGCTATACTAGCGGGAGCGCCCTTGGGAATGAGCAGTTCTTC,NA,TRBD2,17,TRBV19,TRBJ2-1
CASSLSRWDRGGGNYGYTF,TGTGCCAGCAGTTTATCACGGTGGGACAGGGGCGGCGGAAACTATGGCTACACCTTC,NA,TRBD1,19,TRBV27,TRBJ1-2
CASSPRTLTHSGNTIYF,TGCGCCAGCAGCCCCCGGACTTTAACTCACTCTGGAAACACCATATATTTT,NA,NA,17,TRBV5-1,TRBJ1-3
CASSIDRASGGSEQYF,TGTGCCAGTAGTATAGATAGGGCCTCCGGGGGCTCCGAGCAGTACTTC,NA,NA,16,TRBV19,TRBJ2-7
CASRWTGNYEQYF,TGTGCCAGCAGGTGGACAGGCAACTACGAGCAGTACTTC,NA,TRBD1,13,TRBV6-5,TRBJ2-7
CASKVMGGASHEQYF,TGTGCCAGCAAGGTTATGGGGGGGGCATCCCACGAGCAGTACTTC,NA,NA,15,TRBV28,TRBJ2-7
CASSEDPRGSWNIQYF,TGTGCCAGCAGTGAGGACCCGAGGGGCAGTTGGAACATTCAGTACTTC,NA,NA,16,TRBV2,TRBJ2-4
CASSSRGLGTEAFF,TGTGCCAGCAGTTCCAGAGGGTTGGGCACTGAAGCTTTCTTT,NA,NA,14,TRBV6-2/TRBV6-3,TRBJ1-1
CASARQGENTEAFF,TGTGCTAGTGCTCGACAGGGGGAGAACACTGAAGCTTTCTTT,NA,TRBD1,14,TRBV12-5,TRBJ1-1
CASTTGTSGGISYEQYF,TGTGCCAGCACCACCGGGACTAGCGGGGGAATCTCCTACGAGCAGTACTTC,NA,TRBD2,17,TRBV7-9,TRBJ2-7
CASSVTPGVGVSPLHF,TGTGCCAGCAGTGTGACACCTGGGGTGGGGGTTTCACCCCTCCACTTT,NA,NA,16,TRBV6-1,TRBJ1-6
CASSDLGIANSPLHF,TGTGCCAGCAGTGATCTGGGCATAGCTAATTCACCCCTCCACTTT,NA,NA,15,TRBV2,TRBJ1-6
CASRPPWGGGQDPYEQYF,TGTGCCAGCAGGCCCCCCTGGGGTGGGGGACAGGACCCCTACGAGCAGTACTTC,NA,TRBD1,18,TRBV28,TRBJ2-7
CASSPLVPGGGTEAFF,TGTGCCAGCAGCCCACTAGTGCCAGGGGGTGGGACTGAAGCTTTCTTT,NA,TRBD1,16,TRBV13,TRBJ1-1
CASSLARASGIYNEQFF,TGTGCCAGCAGCTTGGCCAGGGCTAGCGGCATCTACAATGAGCAGTTCTTC,NA,TRBD2,17,TRBV5-4,TRBJ2-1
CASYTSGGFEQFF,TGCGCCAGCTACACTAGCGGGGGTTTTGAGCAGTTCTTC,few,TRBD2,13,TRBV5-1,TRBJ2-1
CASSFNRVSYGYTF,TGCGCCAGCAGCTTCAACAGGGTGTCGTATGGCTACACCTTC,once,NA,14,TRBV5-1,TRBJ1-2
CASSQETGQGRYGYTF,TGTGCCAGCAGCCAAGAAACCGGACAGGGAAGATATGGCTACACCTTC,few,TRBD1,16,TRBV4-2,TRBJ1-2
CASSVTQPYSNQPQHF,TGTGCCAGCAGTGTCACACAGCCTTATAGCAATCAGCCCCAGCATTTT,NA,NA,16,TRBV6-1,TRBJ1-5
CASSSLDTEAFF,TGTGCCAGCAGTTCCTTAGACACCGAAGCTTTCTTT,NA,NA,12,TRBV6-2/TRBV6-3,TRBJ1-1
CAWIGTGAWFDTEAFF,TGTGCCTGGATTGGGACAGGCGCGTGGTTCGACACTGAAGCTTTCTTT,NA,TRBD1,16,TRBV30,TRBJ1-1
CASSIRTGGPTEAFF,TGCGCCAGCAGCATCCGAACGGGAGGCCCCACTGAAGCTTTCTTT,NA,NA,15,TRBV5-1,TRBJ1-1
CATSGILNTEAFF,TGTGCCACCTCCGGGATACTGAACACTGAAGCTTTCTTT,NA,NA,13,TRBV10-3,TRBJ1-1
CASSPTSGRPGTGELFF,TGTGCCAGCTCACCGACTAGCGGGAGGCCGGGGACCGGGGAGCTGTTTTTT,NA,TRBD2,17,TRBV18,TRBJ2-2
CACSPGANVLTF,TGTGCCTGCTCGCCCGGGGCCAACGTCCTGACTTTC,NA,NA,12,TRBV30,TRBJ2-6
CASSSQETQYF,TGTGCCAGCAGCTCACAAGAGACCCAGTACTTC,NA,NA,11,TRBV11-3,TRBJ2-5
CASSGTPYEQYF,TGTGCCAGCAGCGGGACACCCTACGAGCAGTACTTC,NA,NA,12,TRBV25-1,TRBJ2-7
CASSSRTSGHEQFF,TGTGCCAGCAGCTCTCGGACTAGCGGGCATGAGCAGTTCTTC,once,TRBD2,14,TRBV9,TRBJ2-1
CASSPFGGLEQFF,TGTGCCAGCAGCCCCTTTGGGGGGCTTGAGCAGTTCTTC,NA,NA,13,TRBV3-1/TRBV3-2,TRBJ2-1
CASSVVATGELFF,TGTGCCAGCAGCGTCGTGGCAACCGGGGAGCTGTTTTTT,NA,NA,13,TRBV9,TRBJ2-2
CASSLWPKGNGNEQFF,TGTGCCAGCAGTTTATGGCCTAAAGGGAATGGCAATGAGCAGTTCTTC,once,NA,16,TRBV28,TRBJ2-1
CASSPGATGYTF,TGTGCCAGCAGTCCGGGGGCCACAGGCTACACCTTC,NA,NA,12,TRBV12-3/TRBV12-4,TRBJ1-2
CAISEAGTTGRENTEAFF,TGTGCCATCAGTGAGGCGGGAACGACAGGGAGGGAGAACACTGAAGCTTTCTTT,NA,TRBD1,18,TRBV10-3,TRBJ1-1
CASRAGAPTVNYGYTF,TGTGCCAGCAGAGCCGGCGCCCCGACAGTCAACTATGGCTACACCTTC,NA,NA,16,TRBV5-4,TRBJ1-2
CASSPAPRSSYEQYF,TGTGCCAGCAGTCCGGCTCCTCGGAGCTCCTACGAGCAGTACTTC,NA,NA,15,TRBV27,TRBJ2-7
CASSLRGPGQGADTQYF,TGTGCCAGCAGCTTAAGGGGTCCGGGACAGGGGGCCGATACGCAGTATTTT,NA,TRBD1,17,TRBV7-3,TRBJ2-3
CASRWTHSYNSPLHF,TGTGCCAGCAGATGGACACACTCCTATAATTCACCCCTCCACTTT,NA,NA,15,TRBV25-1,TRBJ1-6
CASSYGQGISEQFF,TGTGCCAGCAGTTACGGGCAGGGGATCAGTGAGCAGTTCTTC,NA,NA,14,TRBV6-2/TRBV6-3,TRBJ2-1
CASRTPGVMGNQPQHF,TGTGCCAGTAGAACCCCAGGGGTTATGGGCAATCAGCCCCAGCATTTT,once,NA,16,TRBV19,TRBJ1-5
CASSLSATGTEAFF,TGTGCCAGCAGCTTATCGGCCACGGGCACTGAAGCTTTCTTT,NA,NA,14,TRBV7-3,TRBJ1-1
CASSLVRDRGLVFF,TGTGCCAGCAGCTTAGTTCGGGACAGGGGGTTGGTGTTTTTT,NA,TRBD1,14,TRBV11-2,TRBJ2-2